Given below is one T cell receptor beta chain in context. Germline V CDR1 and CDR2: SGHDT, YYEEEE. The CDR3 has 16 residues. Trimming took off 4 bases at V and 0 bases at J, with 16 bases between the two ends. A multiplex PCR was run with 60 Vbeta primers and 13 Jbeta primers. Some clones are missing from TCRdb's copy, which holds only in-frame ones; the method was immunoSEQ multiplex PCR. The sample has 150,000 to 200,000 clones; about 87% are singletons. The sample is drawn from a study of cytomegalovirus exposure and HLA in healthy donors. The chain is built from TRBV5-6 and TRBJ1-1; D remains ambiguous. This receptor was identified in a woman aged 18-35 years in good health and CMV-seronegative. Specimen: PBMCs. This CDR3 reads CASSPWQVNMNTEAFF. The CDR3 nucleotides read TGTGCCAGCAGCCCATGGCAGGTTAACATGAACACTGAAGCTTTCTTT. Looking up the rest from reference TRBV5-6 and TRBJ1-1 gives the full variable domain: DAGVTQSPTHLIKTRGQQVTLRCSPKSGHDTVSWYQQALGQGPQFIFQYYEEEERQRGNFPDRFSGHQFPNYSSELNVNALLLGDSALYLCASSPWQVNMNTEAFFGQGTRLTVV.